This T cell receptor beta chain originates from a study of graft-versus-host responses after intestinal transplantation. Study-wide context: Each patient got anti-thymocyte globulin induction, then tacrolimus and steroids for three to four years.

Sequencing used immunoSEQ multiplex PCR; TCRdb keeps in-frame clones, though not all of them. The data contain about 23,000 clones, over 90% of them singletons. This CDR3 has 16 amino acids. Germline V CDR1 and CDR2: LGHNA, YSLEER. Trimming took 0 bases from V and 2 from J; bases not matched to a gene: 3. The chain joins TRBV4-3 to TRBJ2-5, with 10 positions matching TRBD2. The sequenced sample was PBMCs, obtained approximately 38 days after intestinal transplant. The receptor was isolated from a human patient who received an intestinal transplant, so some T cells may come from the graft donor. Here the CDR3 DNA reads TGCGCCAGCAGCCAAGACGGACTAGCGGAACAAGAGACCCAGTACTTC. Its protein product is CASSQDGLAEQETQYF.